A single sample gave rise to the 21 T cell receptor beta chains below, sequenced in a study of T cells in Graves' hyperthyroidism and ophthalmopathy. Amplification targeted TCR beta CDR3 regions from RNA transcripts. Primed by the HTBI set, a first-round RT-PCR was run on the TCR CDR3. TCRdb recomputed calls from the multiplex PCR reads with MiXCR, one row per CDR3 protein. The sample contains some 700,000 distinct CDR3 sequences, approximately 15% of which appear only once. What was sequenced was blood. These receptors all stem from a man aged 50 or older with Graves' hyperthyroidism.

This clonotype appeared many times. The chain links TRBV14 to TRBJ2-7; no clear D. Trimming took 3 bases from V and 3 from J, leaving 12 bases between them. Germline V CDR1 and CDR2: SGHDN, FVKESK. This CDR3 has 14 amino acids. In DNA, the CDR3 is TGTGCCAGCAGCCAGGAATTTGAGGACTACGAGCAGTACTTC. Translating gives CASSQEFEDYEQYF.

In regard to this clonotype: With a much larger clone just one base away, this may be a read error. The rearrangement links TRBV7-9 to TRBJ1-1; maybe TRBD1 (6 bases). This CDR3 is built from 15 residues. Germline assignment: CDR1 SEHNR and CDR2 FQNEAQ (reference sequence). CDR3 DNA: TGTGCCAGCAGCTCGAGCGGGACACCGAACACTGAATCTTTCTTT. It codes for CASSSSGTPNTESFF.

The table lists this clonotype with many counts. The gene calls are TRBV6-1 and TRBJ1-1; 7 nucleotides align to TRBD1. The CDR3 is 14 amino acids. The junction had 11 bases not matched to a gene; V was cut back by 7 bases and J by 6 bases. Germline V CDR1 and CDR2: MNHNS, SASEGT. As DNA, the CDR3 is TGTGCCAGCAACAAACAGGGGACGTGGGCTGAAGCTTTCTTT. Translating gives CASNKQGTWAEAFF.

Comment on this clonotype: A much more abundant neighbour one base away suggests this may be a read error. The chain combines TRBV28 with TRBJ2-7; 9 bases fit TRBD2. With 5 bases clipped from V and 7 bases from J, the junction kept 12 bases outside the gene matches. The CDR3 runs 15 residues. CDR1 and CDR2 (germline): MDHEN, SYDVKM. CDR3 sequence (DNA): TGTGCCAGCAGTACCACTAGCGGGCTGGGGAATGAGCAGTACTTC. Protein product: CASSTTSGLGNEQYF. Complete variable domain (other parts from reference TRBV28 and TRBJ2-7): DVKVTQSSRYLVKRTGEKVFLECVQDMDHENMFWYRQDPGLGLRLIYFSYDVKMKEKGDIPEGYSVSREKKERFSLILESASTNQTSMYLCASSTTSGLGNEQYFGPGTRLTVT.

As regards this clonotype: Likely a read error: the CDR3 ends without its conserved phenylalanine or tryptophan. The chain joins TRBV24-1 to TRBJ2-7; D remains ambiguous. The CDR3 runs 14 residues. V was trimmed by 5 bases and J by 1 base, leaving 11 bases between them. CDR1 and CDR2 from the germline V gene are KGHDR and SFDVKD. This chain's CDR3 is CATSVGSLSYEQYS. The CDR3 DNA follows: TGTGCCACCAGTGTGGGTTCCCTATCCTACGAGCAGTACTCC.

Only a few counts were recorded for this clonotype. A read error may explain this, as a much larger clone is one base away. V and J are TRBV28 and TRBJ1-2; 11 bases map to TRBD1. The CDR3 consists of 14 residues. From germline, CDR1 is MDHEN and CDR2 SYDVKM. Trimming removed 6 bases from V and 8 bases from J; junction bases left unmatched: 8. The chain's CDR3 is CASRDGQGAGGYTF. As DNA, the CDR3 is TGTGCCAGCAGGGATGGACAGGGGGCAGGGGGCTACACCTTC.

This clonotype was counted at least ten times. The chain is built from TRBV28 and TRBJ2-7; D not certain. CDR1 and CDR2 (germline): MDHEN, SYDVKM. This CDR3 is 12 amino acids long. The V gene lost 2 bases and the J gene lost 5 bases, with 7 bases spanning the gap. The DNA of the CDR3 is TGTGCCAGCAGTTTACGGCGAGACGAGCAGTACTTC. Its protein product is CASSLRRDEQYF.

This clonotype was counted many times. The chain employs TRBV24-1 and TRBJ2-1; 16 positions agree with TRBD2. Unmatched junction bases numbered 15, after V lost 6 bases and J lost 8 bases. The CDR3 length is 19 residues. Germline CDR1 reads KGHDR; CDR2 reads SFDVKD. The CDR3 sequence is CATSLPGLAGGPNVDEQFF. CDR3 bases: TGTGCCACCAGTCTACCGGGACTAGCGGGAGGGCCTAATGTCGATGAGCAGTTCTTC.

A note on this clonotype: A much larger clone is a single base away; this may be a read error. The chain combines TRBV10-3 with TRBJ1-2; D perhaps matches TRBD1 (5 bases). CDR3 size: 17 residues. Germline CDR1 ENHRY, CDR2 SYGVKD. The CDR3 DNA sequence: TGTGCCATCAGTGAGTCGACCCAGGGTATATCAGTCTATGGCTACGCCTTC. Translated, it gives CAISESTQGISVYGYAF.

The chain uses TRBV15 and TRBJ2-1, with unresolved D. Trimming cost V 0 bases and J 6 bases, with 9 bases left between them. Germline V gene sequence: CDR1 LNHNV, CDR2 YYDKDF (reference sequence). CDR3 length: 14 residues. The CDR3 loop is CATSRDWAANEQFF. The CDR3 bases are TGTGCCACCAGCAGAGATTGGGCGGCCAATGAGCAGTTCTTC.

The chain links TRBV28 to TRBJ2-7, with a tentative D call TRBD1 (7 bases). The CDR3 is 15 amino acids. V dropped 6 bases and J dropped 4 bases, with 19 bases sitting between them. Germline assignment: CDR1 MDHEN and CDR2 SYDVKM. DNA of the CDR3: TGTGCCAGCAGACCCTCGGCGGGACAGACATACGAGCAGTACTTC. This translates into CASRPSAGQTYEQYF.

A word on this clonotype: A much larger clone lies a single base off, so this may be a read error. DNA of the CDR3: TGTGCCAGCAGTCCCTCTGTACGGGACAGGACGAACACTGAAGCTTCCTTT. Protein sequence: CASSPSVRDRTNTEASF. This chain uses TRBV28 with TRBJ1-1; TRBD1 agrees at 8 bases. CDR3 length: 17 residues. Germline V gene lookup returns CDR1 MDHEN and CDR2 SYDVKM.

The chain is built from TRBV20-1 and TRBJ2-3; TRBD2 matches at 11 bases. J gave up 10 bases and V 2 bases, and 14 bases lay outside the gene matches. The germline V gene encodes CDR1 DFQATT and CDR2 SNEGSKA (reference sequence). The CDR3 loop spans 16 amino acids. The CDR3 is CSARSKAWTSGFAQYF. The CDR3 region has the DNA TGCAGTGCTAGATCTAAAGCATGGACTAGCGGGTTCGCGCAGTATTTT.

The rearrangement links TRBV19 to TRBJ1-1; D might be TRBD1 (6 bases). Trimming removed 5 bases from V and 6 bases from J, with 25 bases in between. The CDR3 totals 17 residues. CDR1 is LNHDA, CDR2 SQIVND, per germline (reference sequence). CDR3 in amino acids: CASSDRRRRDMSAEAFF. CDR3 in DNA: TGTGCCAGTAGTGATAGGAGACGCCGGGACATGAGCGCTGAAGCTTTCTTT.

Many counts were recorded for this clonotype. The chain carries TRBV27 and TRBJ2-3, with a tentative D call TRBD1 (5 bases). From germline, CDR1 is MNHEY and CDR2 SMNVEV (reference sequence). CDR3 length: 15 residues. The V gene lost 3 bases and the J gene lost 1 base, with 11 bases spanning the gap. CDR3 protein: CASSFSSRGTDTQYF. The CDR3 coding sequence is TGTGCCAGCAGTTTTTCCAGCAGGGGCACAGATACGCAGTATTTT.

This clonotype was counted many times. This chain links TRBV2 with TRBJ2-3; D not resolved. There are 13 residues in the CDR3. Trimming shortened V by 3 bases and J by 4 bases, and 8 bases separated the two germline ends. The germline V gene encodes CDR1 SNHLY and CDR2 FYNNEI. CDR3 protein: CASSDRFADTQYF. Written as DNA, the CDR3 is TGTGCCAGCAGTGACAGGTTTGCAGATACGCAGTATTTT.

CDR3 DNA sequence: TGCGCCACCTCAACTAGCGTAAATGAGCAGTTCTTC. The encoded protein is CATSTSVNEQFF. The gene calls are TRBV10-1 and TRBJ2-1, with 7 bases fitting TRBD2. Germline V gene sequence: CDR1 WNHNN, CDR2 SYGVQD (reference sequence). Losses at the gene ends were 10 bases for V and 7 bases for J; bases not matched to a gene: 7. The CDR3 spans 12 residues.

This clonotype has just a few counts. J is TRBJ1-2 and V is TRBV6-5; 8 bases line up with TRBD1. Germline CDR1 MNHEY, CDR2 SVGAGI. The CDR3 extends over 14 amino acids. With 7 bases clipped from V and 8 bases from J, the junction kept 12 bases outside the gene matches. CDR3 amino acids: CASTLTDTGGGYTF. DNA for the CDR3: TGTGCCAGCACTTTAACAGATACAGGGGGGGGCTACACCTTC.

The table lists this clonotype with a few counts. V is TRBV29-1 and J is TRBJ2-7; a possible D gene is TRBD2 (6 bases). Trimming shortened V by 6 bases and J by 0 bases, and 9 bases separated the two germline ends. Germline V lookup: CDR1 SQVTM, CDR2 ANQGSEA. The CDR3 is 12 amino acids. The CDR3 here is CSVPGGSYEQYF. CDR3 coding DNA: TGCAGCGTCCCCGGGGGCTCCTACGAGCAGTACTTC.

This chain connects TRBV6-5 to TRBJ2-2; no clear D gene. CDR3 length: 12 amino acids. From germline, CDR1 is MNHEY and CDR2 SVGAGI. V dropped 3 bases and J dropped 7 bases, with 6 bases sitting between them. The CDR3 coding sequence is TGTGCCAGCAGTTATGTGGGCGGGGAGCTGTTTTTT. Protein sequence: CASSYVGGELFF.

The chain has TRBV30 and TRBJ1-2; the match to TRBD1 covers 9 bases. V shed 7 bases, J shed 2 bases, and the junction held 8 bases outside the gene matches. The length of the CDR3 is 14 residues. Germline assignment: CDR1 GTSNPN and CDR2 SVGIG (reference sequence). The CDR3 loop reads CAFLRDRVNYGYTF. CDR3 coding DNA: TGTGCCTTTCTCCGGGACAGGGTCAACTATGGCTACACCTTC.